A selection of T cell receptor beta chains follows, all from one sample in a study of CD8+CD57+ T cells in acquired aplastic anemia. One entry per CDR3 protein results from TCRdb running MiXCR on the reads. Among some 120,000 distinct CDR3 sequences listed, roughly 40% were seen once. The sample was sorted CD4+, CD8+, or CD8+CD57+ T cells (not recorded which) from PBMCs. The receptors stem from a human donor with aplastic anemia. Both conserved end residues are part of each CDR3. A D gene is named only where the DNA matches it firmly. Expanded clones get a size class; other rows say once, few or many, or leave the size out.

D gene: -; V gene: TRBV2; clone size: -; J gene: TRBJ1-2; CDR3 DNA: TGTGCCAGCGGAACAGGGCCCAACTATGGCTACACCTTC; CDR3 protein: CASGTGPNYGYTF
D gene: -; V gene: TRBV19; clone size: -; J gene: TRBJ1-2; CDR3 DNA: TGTGCCAGTAGGATACAGGGCAGCTACGGCTACACCTTC; CDR3 protein: CASRIQGSYGYTF
D gene: TRBD1; V gene: TRBV5-1; clone size: many; J gene: TRBJ2-1; CDR3 DNA: TGCGCCAGCAGCTTGGCCACATACAGGGGGCGCGTCAATGAGCAGTTCTTC; CDR3 protein: CASSLATYRGRVNEQFF
D gene: -; V gene: TRBV6-4; clone size: -; J gene: TRBJ2-7; CDR3 DNA: TGTGCCAGCAGTGACTCGAGGTGGCGGAGGGGCCGGGACGAGCAGTACTTC; CDR3 protein: CASSDSRWRRGRDEQYF
D gene: -; V gene: TRBV19; clone size: -; J gene: TRBJ1-3; CDR3 DNA: TGTGCCAGTAGTATCCCGGTGGGACGGGGAAACACCATATATTTT; CDR3 protein: CASSIPVGRGNTIYF
D gene: -; V gene: TRBV25-1; clone size: few; J gene: TRBJ1-6; CDR3 DNA: TGTGCCAGCAGTGGACCACATTCACCCCTCCACTTT; CDR3 protein: CASSGPHSPLHF
D gene: TRBD1; V gene: TRBV7-2; clone size: many; J gene: TRBJ1-2; CDR3 DNA: TGTGCCAGCAGCCCAGACAGGGGGGTTAACAACTATGGCTACACCTTC; CDR3 protein: CASSPDRGVNNYGYTF
D gene: TRBD2; V gene: TRBV12-3/TRBV12-4; clone size: many; J gene: TRBJ2-7; CDR3 DNA: TGTGCCAGCTCTGTATCCGGGGGGGCAAAAGAGCAGTACTTC; CDR3 protein: CASSVSGGAKEQYF
D gene: TRBD1; V gene: TRBV29-1; clone size: few; J gene: TRBJ1-2; CDR3 DNA: TGCAGCGTTCCGGGACAGGGGGCGGATGGCTACACCTTC; CDR3 protein: CSVPGQGADGYTF
D gene: TRBD1; V gene: TRBV29-1; clone size: few; J gene: TRBJ2-7; CDR3 DNA: TGCAGCGTTTACCGGGACAGGGGAACCGAGCAGTACTTC; CDR3 protein: CSVYRDRGTEQYF
D gene: -; V gene: TRBV12-3/TRBV12-4; clone size: -; J gene: TRBJ1-6; CDR3 DNA: TGTGCCAGCAGCCGCGCCCAGCGACTTAATTCACCCCTCCACTTT; CDR3 protein: CASSRAQRLNSPLHF
D gene: -; V gene: TRBV7-9; clone size: -; J gene: TRBJ1-2; CDR3 DNA: TGTGCCAGCAGCTTTTTGGGACACTATGGCTACACCTTC; CDR3 protein: CASSFLGHYGYTF
D gene: TRBD2; V gene: TRBV27; clone size: many; J gene: TRBJ2-7; CDR3 DNA: TGTGCCAGCAGCAAACTAGCGGGTGGTTCCTACGAGCAGTACTTC; CDR3 protein: CASSKLAGGSYEQYF
D gene: TRBD1; V gene: TRBV5-1; clone size: many; J gene: TRBJ1-1; CDR3 DNA: TGCGCCAGCAGCCCCGCGGCCGGGACAGGGAACACTGAAGCTTTCTTT; CDR3 protein: CASSPAAGTGNTEAFF
D gene: -; V gene: TRBV4-2; clone size: many; J gene: TRBJ1-6; CDR3 DNA: TGTGCCAGCAGCCAAGATGGGAGCCGAGGGAATTCACCCCTCCACTTT; CDR3 protein: CASSQDGSRGNSPLHF
D gene: -; V gene: TRBV9; clone size: many; J gene: TRBJ2-1; CDR3 DNA: TGTGCCAGCAGCGTAGTGGGGGGGGCTTGGAATGAGCAGTTCTTC; CDR3 protein: CASSVVGGAWNEQFF
D gene: -; V gene: TRBV12-3/TRBV12-4; clone size: many; J gene: TRBJ1-2; CDR3 DNA: TGTGCCAGCAGCACCGTTATTGGTGGCTATGGCTACACCTTC; CDR3 protein: CASSTVIGGYGYTF
D gene: -; V gene: TRBV25-1; clone size: -; J gene: TRBJ2-7; CDR3 DNA: TGTGCCAGCGGTGGCAACCCCCGGTACGAGCAGTACTTC; CDR3 protein: CASGGNPRYEQYF
D gene: TRBD1; V gene: TRBV2; clone size: -; J gene: TRBJ1-1; CDR3 DNA: TGTGCCAGCAGTGACCGTTTGGACAGGGAAGCTTTCTTT; CDR3 protein: CASSDRLDREAFF
D gene: TRBD2; V gene: TRBV2; clone size: -; J gene: TRBJ2-3; CDR3 DNA: TGTGCCAGCACCCGGGGGGGGGATACGCAGTATTTT; CDR3 protein: CASTRGGDTQYF
D gene: -; V gene: TRBV6-1; clone size: many; J gene: TRBJ2-1; CDR3 DNA: TGTGCCAGCAGTGAAGGTGGGAATGAGCAGTTCTTC; CDR3 protein: CASSEGGNEQFF
D gene: -; V gene: TRBV29-1; clone size: -; J gene: TRBJ1-1; CDR3 DNA: TGCAGCGTATTAGGCACTGAAGCTTTCTTT; CDR3 protein: CSVLGTEAFF
D gene: -; V gene: TRBV2; clone size: -; J gene: TRBJ1-3; CDR3 DNA: TGTGCCAGCAGTGAAGGAGCGAGTACTGGAAACACCATATATTTT; CDR3 protein: CASSEGASTGNTIYF
D gene: -; V gene: TRBV20-1; clone size: many; J gene: TRBJ1-2; CDR3 DNA: TGCAGTGCTAGTCGACCGAATGGCTACACCTTC; CDR3 protein: CSASRPNGYTF
D gene: TRBD1; V gene: TRBV9; clone size: many; J gene: TRBJ1-6; CDR3 DNA: TGTGCCAGCAGCGACCAGGGGGCGTGGGATTCACCCCTCCACTTT; CDR3 protein: CASSDQGAWDSPLHF
D gene: -; V gene: TRBV4-2; clone size: -; J gene: TRBJ1-4; CDR3 DNA: TGTGCCAGCAGCCAAGATTCATCGCCGGGGGCAACTAATGAAAAACTGTTTTTT; CDR3 protein: CASSQDSSPGATNEKLFF
D gene: -; V gene: TRBV15; clone size: -; J gene: TRBJ2-3; CDR3 DNA: TGTGCCACCAGCAGTACCTCGGGACTTTTACTCACAGATACGCAGTATTTT; CDR3 protein: CATSSTSGLLLTDTQYF
D gene: TRBD2; V gene: TRBV10-3; clone size: -; J gene: TRBJ2-1; CDR3 DNA: TGTGCCATCAGCGGGACTAGCGGGGGCTCTTACAATGAGCAGTTCTTC; CDR3 protein: CAISGTSGGSYNEQFF
D gene: -; V gene: TRBV18; clone size: -; J gene: TRBJ1-1; CDR3 DNA: TGTGCCAGCTCTCTCAACTGGTACACTGAAGCTTTCTTT; CDR3 protein: CASSLNWYTEAFF
D gene: TRBD1; V gene: TRBV19; clone size: many; J gene: TRBJ2-1; CDR3 DNA: TGTGCCAGTAAATTACAGGGGGTAAGTTCCGACAATGAGCAGTTCTTC; CDR3 protein: CASKLQGVSSDNEQFF
D gene: -; V gene: TRBV7-2; clone size: many; J gene: TRBJ1-6; CDR3 DNA: TGTGCCAGCAGCTTAGATAGGGTGAGCGCCTATAATTCACCCCTCCACTTT; CDR3 protein: CASSLDRVSAYNSPLHF
D gene: -; V gene: TRBV6-2/TRBV6-3; clone size: few; J gene: TRBJ2-1; CDR3 DNA: TGTGCCAGCAGCCGGACCTCCTACAATGAGCAGTTCTTC; CDR3 protein: CASSRTSYNEQFF
D gene: -; V gene: TRBV9; clone size: -; J gene: TRBJ2-2; CDR3 DNA: TGTGCCAGCAGCGAAGGACAGCACAACACCGGGGAGCTGTTTTTT; CDR3 protein: CASSEGQHNTGELFF
D gene: TRBD1; V gene: TRBV7-8; clone size: -; J gene: TRBJ1-2; CDR3 DNA: TGTGCCAGCAGCTTAGGTACCCCAGGGGGCGAGGATGGCTACACCTTC; CDR3 protein: CASSLGTPGGEDGYTF
D gene: -; V gene: TRBV19; clone size: -; J gene: TRBJ1-1; CDR3 DNA: TGTGCCAGTAGTATAGGTTACGGGAACACTGAAGCTTTCTTT; CDR3 protein: CASSIGYGNTEAFF
D gene: TRBD1; V gene: TRBV7-8; clone size: many; J gene: TRBJ1-2; CDR3 DNA: TGTGCCAGCAGCTTAGAAACAGGGGGCCAGGGCTACACCTTC; CDR3 protein: CASSLETGGQGYTF
D gene: -; V gene: TRBV9; clone size: -; J gene: TRBJ2-7; CDR3 DNA: TGTGCCAGCAGCGTCCCGGGACCCTCCGAGCAGTACTTC; CDR3 protein: CASSVPGPSEQYF
D gene: -; V gene: TRBV19; clone size: -; J gene: TRBJ2-7; CDR3 DNA: TGTGCCAGTTCTCGAGGTGCAGGGTCCTACGAGCAGTACTTC; CDR3 protein: CASSRGAGSYEQYF
D gene: TRBD1; V gene: TRBV2; clone size: -; J gene: TRBJ1-4; CDR3 DNA: TGTGCCAGCAGTTACTTGGGACAGGACAATGAAAAACTGTTTTTT; CDR3 protein: CASSYLGQDNEKLFF
D gene: -; V gene: TRBV5-6; clone size: many; J gene: TRBJ1-4; CDR3 DNA: TGTGCCAGCAGCTTGGGGGTGCTAAGTGAAAAACTGTTTTTT; CDR3 protein: CASSLGVLSEKLFF
D gene: -; V gene: TRBV19; clone size: -; J gene: TRBJ1-6; CDR3 DNA: TGTGCCAGTAGTATAAGGGCGGTTGGGGGCTATAATTCACCCCTCCACTTT; CDR3 protein: CASSIRAVGGYNSPLHF
D gene: -; V gene: TRBV7-9; clone size: -; J gene: TRBJ2-7; CDR3 DNA: TGTGCCAGCAGCTTAACTCGGGAGACGTACTTC; CDR3 protein: CASSLTRETYF
D gene: -; V gene: TRBV7-9; clone size: -; J gene: TRBJ2-7; CDR3 DNA: TGTGCCAGCAGCTTAGCGCAGGGGTCCGAGCAGTACTTC; CDR3 protein: CASSLAQGSEQYF
D gene: -; V gene: TRBV5-1; clone size: -; J gene: TRBJ2-7; CDR3 DNA: TGCGCCAGCAGCCCGGGACGGGACGACGAGCAGTACTTC; CDR3 protein: CASSPGRDDEQYF
D gene: -; V gene: TRBV28; clone size: few; J gene: TRBJ2-7; CDR3 DNA: TGTGCCAGCAGTCTTCGATCGGGGAATTACGAGCAGTACTTC; CDR3 protein: CASSLRSGNYEQYF
D gene: -; V gene: TRBV29-1; clone size: many; J gene: TRBJ1-4; CDR3 DNA: TGCAGCGTTGAGAGACTCGGGACTAATGAAAAACTGTTTTTT; CDR3 protein: CSVERLGTNEKLFF
D gene: -; V gene: TRBV5-1; clone size: many; J gene: TRBJ2-2; CDR3 DNA: TGCGCCAGCAGCTTGGGGGGGTCCGGGGAGCTGTTTTTT; CDR3 protein: CASSLGGSGELFF
D gene: -; V gene: TRBV12-3/TRBV12-4; clone size: once; J gene: TRBJ1-6; CDR3 DNA: TGTGCCAGCAGACCGGGACGGCTAAATTCACCCCTCCACTTT; CDR3 protein: CASRPGRLNSPLHF
D gene: TRBD1; V gene: TRBV12-3/TRBV12-4; clone size: many; J gene: TRBJ1-3; CDR3 DNA: TGTGCCAGCAGTTGGGACAGTCCCAGCTCTGGAAACACCATATATTTT; CDR3 protein: CASSWDSPSSGNTIYF
D gene: TRBD1; V gene: TRBV19; clone size: many; J gene: TRBJ1-1; CDR3 DNA: TGTGCCAGTAGTAGGGGACAGGAGCTGAACACTGAAGCTTTCTTT; CDR3 protein: CASSRGQELNTEAFF
D gene: -; V gene: TRBV9; clone size: many; J gene: TRBJ1-2; CDR3 DNA: TGTGCCAGCAGCCCCCTCGACACCGACTATGGCTACACCTTC; CDR3 protein: CASSPLDTDYGYTF
D gene: -; V gene: TRBV10-2; clone size: -; J gene: TRBJ2-7; CDR3 DNA: TGCGCCAGCAGTGTTCCAGGAGGGGCCCCCTACGAGCAGTACTTC; CDR3 protein: CASSVPGGAPYEQYF
D gene: -; V gene: TRBV14; clone size: -; J gene: TRBJ1-2; CDR3 DNA: TGTGCCAGCAGCCAAGATCGCCTCGGCGGCTATGGCTACACCTTC; CDR3 protein: CASSQDRLGGYGYTF
D gene: TRBD1; V gene: TRBV30; clone size: -; J gene: TRBJ1-2; CDR3 DNA: TGTGCCTGGATCCCGGACAGGGCCAACTATGGCTACACCTTC; CDR3 protein: CAWIPDRANYGYTF
D gene: -; V gene: TRBV10-1; clone size: -; J gene: TRBJ2-7; CDR3 DNA: TGCGCCAGCAGTGAGTCGGCAGCCACCTACGAGCAGTACTTC; CDR3 protein: CASSESAATYEQYF
D gene: TRBD1; V gene: TRBV19; clone size: many; J gene: TRBJ2-3; CDR3 DNA: TGTGCCACCAAGGACAGGCTCAGCACAGATACGCAGTATTTT; CDR3 protein: CATKDRLSTDTQYF
D gene: -; V gene: TRBV20-1; clone size: many; J gene: TRBJ2-1; CDR3 DNA: TGCAGTGCAAGACCTACTAGTAATCCGTCCTACAATGAGCAGTTCTTC; CDR3 protein: CSARPTSNPSYNEQFF